This TCR beta chain is drawn from a study of T cell responses to AZD1222 COVID-19 vaccine (dated by TCRdb to the early 2020s). About the study as a whole: AZD1222 recipients with second doses at about 4 weeks or about 12 weeks were pooled, because spike-specific TCR depth and breadth did not differ between schedules. TCR sequencing covered approximately 230 trial participants: 207 given two doses of AZD1222 and 26 given two doses of MenACWY control vaccine. Enrollment into the trials was organized by age into subgroups of 18-55, 56-69 and 70-plus years, and those subgroups contained approximately 160, 26 and 62 TCR-sequenced participants, respectively. What the study reported, not specific to this receptor: Conclusions about previously exposed vaccinees were limited because only six AZD1222 recipients were SARS-CoV-2 seropositive at baseline. The vaccine-associated CD4 TCRs covered the entire spike protein, and the dominant responses fell in regions 160-218 and 743-854. Participants were mostly white British and included more females than males, and it was suggested by the authors that clonal diversity may have been underestimated. The 56-69-year group was small, and its depth increase did not reach significance, likely because of low power. Epitopes outside the regions mutated in the B.1.351 and B.1.1.7 variants were reportedly recognized by nearly half of the unique spike-specific TCRs. No day 14 peak-response samples were available, so repertoires were characterized only after the peak T cell response. After two AZD1222 doses, both the breadth and the depth of spike-specific TCRs were significantly higher than at day 0 and than in MenACWY recipients.

This specimen's time point label, per the study, means: baseline before first vaccination. Vaccinee samples came from UK trials COV001 and COV002, including a single-blind randomized controlled phase 2/3 trial of AZD1222 (ChAdOx1 nCoV-19) in healthy adults. Trial participant PBMC samples were collected at day 0 and day 28 after the second dose for TCRbeta chain sequencing. The CDR3 starts with the cysteine, ends with the phenylalanine, and has 14 residues. The entry retains the CDR3 DNA only, 42 bases that are in frame from base 1. V is pruned by 10 bases and J by 2 bases, leaving 10 bases of the junction without a gene match. CDR1 and CDR2 are drawn from the germline V gene: MDHEN, SYDVKM. As concerns this clone: The clone's antigen remains unknown. Qualities for individual bases were not recorded, and no much larger clone is one base off.

The CDR3 regions of human TCRbeta chains were subjected to immunosequencing. In the paper's pipeline: TCRs in the repertoires were matched against a reference library of SARS-CoV-2-specific TCRs that had been generated with the MIRA antigen-specificity platform. Breadth was defined as the fraction of unique TCRs that were SARS-CoV-2-associated, and depth was defined as the fraction of total T cells that were SARS-CoV-2-associated. Using the MIRA data, each spike-specific TCR was mapped to the spike region that the TCR reacts to and placed in a CD4 or CD8 class. Log10-transformed breadth and depth values were compared by one-way ANOVA with Sidak's multiple comparisons tests. TCRdb holds this immuneACCESS table with in-frame rearrangements only. Some clones are missing; in checked studies, unresolved V genes explain under half, and the rest has no known cause. That table gives V, J and clone size, and the DNA gave D and trimming. This sample comprises fewer than 130,000 clones, roughly nine tenths of them detected only once. 2.5% to 3.5% of the sample rests with the top ten.

The rearranged segments are TRBV28 and TRBJ1-2, with 7 central nucleotides matching TRBD1. This sequence was found in an adult in good health. The source was peripheral blood, collected on day 0 of AZD1222 vaccination. This receptor carries the CDR3 CAILPGTDNYGYTF. The DNA sequence is TGTGCCATCCTCCCCGGGACAGACAACTATGGCTACACCTTC.